Below, one TCR beta chain is given with its context. What it binds is not known. Time point specified: blood at routine non-recurrence follow-up after resection. Whole RNA, which was extracted from tumor, nontumor lung tissue or frozen PBMC, was sequenced without any cell sorting. The data are from a study of spatial heterogeneity in lung cancer. Study-level points and caveats: Resection blood, more than follow-up blood, showed ubiquitous expanded tumor TCRs.

TCR cDNA molecules each carried a unique molecular identifier. Each CDR3 protein gets one entry after TCRdb re-called the 5' RACE reads with MiXCR. The profile shows 110,000 or so distinct CDR3 sequences, roughly a tenth of them singletons. Per the germline V gene, CDR1 is DFQATT and CDR2 is SNEGSKA (reference sequence). Trimming pared 3 bases from V and 5 bases from J, leaving 13 bases between. CDR3 length equals 13 residues. The rearrangement links TRBV20-1 to TRBJ2-5; D may be TRBD1 (6 bases). This specimen consisted of PBMCs, obtained at follow-up. The origin of this receptor is a female donor with early-stage non-small cell lung cancer. CDR3 amino acids: CSARRGGVETQYF. The CDR3 region has the DNA TGCAGTGCTAGGAGAGGGGGAGTGGAGACCCAGTACTTC.